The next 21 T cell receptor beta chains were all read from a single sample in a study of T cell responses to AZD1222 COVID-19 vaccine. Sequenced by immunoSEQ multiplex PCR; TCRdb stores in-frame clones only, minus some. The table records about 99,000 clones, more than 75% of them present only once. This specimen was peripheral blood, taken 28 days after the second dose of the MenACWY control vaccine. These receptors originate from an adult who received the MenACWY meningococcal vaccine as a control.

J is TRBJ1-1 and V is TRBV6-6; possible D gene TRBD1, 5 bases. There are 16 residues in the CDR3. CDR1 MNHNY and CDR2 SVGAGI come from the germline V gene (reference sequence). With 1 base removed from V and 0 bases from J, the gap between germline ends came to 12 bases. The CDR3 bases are TGTGCCAGCAGTTACTTAGCGGACACAATGAACACTGAAGCTTTCTTT. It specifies CASSYLADTMNTEAFF.

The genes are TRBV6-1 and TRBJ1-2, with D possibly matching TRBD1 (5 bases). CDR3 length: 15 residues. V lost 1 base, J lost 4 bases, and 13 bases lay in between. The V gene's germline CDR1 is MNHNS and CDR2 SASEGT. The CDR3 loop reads CASSEGSGSSYGYTF. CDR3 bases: TGTGCCAGCAGTGAAGGGTCAGGGAGTAGCTATGGCTACACCTTC.

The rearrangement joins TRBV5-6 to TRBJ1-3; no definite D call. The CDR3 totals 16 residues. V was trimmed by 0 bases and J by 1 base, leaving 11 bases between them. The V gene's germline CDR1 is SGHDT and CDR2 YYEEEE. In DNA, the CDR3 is TGTGCCAGCAGCTTGGGCGGGCCGGCTTCTGGAAACACCATATATTTT. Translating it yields CASSLGGPASGNTIYF.

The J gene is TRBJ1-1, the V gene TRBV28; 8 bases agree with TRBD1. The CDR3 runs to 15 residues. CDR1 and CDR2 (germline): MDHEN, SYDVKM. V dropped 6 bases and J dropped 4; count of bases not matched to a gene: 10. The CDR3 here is CASRRRQGRITEAFF. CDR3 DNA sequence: TGTGCCAGCAGGCGTCGACAGGGGCGAATCACTGAAGCTTTCTTT.

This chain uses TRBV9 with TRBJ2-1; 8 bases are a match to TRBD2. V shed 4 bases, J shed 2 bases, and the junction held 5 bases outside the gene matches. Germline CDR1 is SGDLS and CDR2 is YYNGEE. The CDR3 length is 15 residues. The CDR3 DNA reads TGTGCCAGCAGCCCGGGGGGGGCCCCCTACAATGAGCAGTTCTTC. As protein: CASSPGGAPYNEQFF.

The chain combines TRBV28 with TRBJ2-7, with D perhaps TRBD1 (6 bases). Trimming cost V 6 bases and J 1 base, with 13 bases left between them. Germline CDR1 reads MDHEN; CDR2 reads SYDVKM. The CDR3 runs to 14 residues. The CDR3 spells CASRSSDRSYEQYF. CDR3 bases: TGTGCCAGCAGATCTTCGGACAGATCCTACGAGCAGTACTTC.

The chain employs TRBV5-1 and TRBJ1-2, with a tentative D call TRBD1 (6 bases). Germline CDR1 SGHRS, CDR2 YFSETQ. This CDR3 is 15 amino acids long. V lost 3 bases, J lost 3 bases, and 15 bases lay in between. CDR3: CASSWDGQPHYGYTF. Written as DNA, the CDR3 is TGCGCCAGCAGCTGGGATGGACAGCCTCACTATGGCTACACCTTC. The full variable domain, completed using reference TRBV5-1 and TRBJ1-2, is KAGVTQTPRYLIKTRGQQVTLSCSPISGHRSVSWYQQTPGQGLQFLFEYFSETQRNKGNFPGRFSGRQFSNSRSEMNVSTLELGDSALYLCASSWDGQPHYGYTFGSGTRLTVV.

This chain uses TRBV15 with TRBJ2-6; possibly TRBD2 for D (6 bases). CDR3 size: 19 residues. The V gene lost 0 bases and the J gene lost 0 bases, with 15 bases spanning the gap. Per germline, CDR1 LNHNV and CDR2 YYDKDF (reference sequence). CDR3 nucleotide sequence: TGTGCCACCAGCAGAGATTTAGGAGGGTTACTCTCTGGGGCCAACGTCCTGACTTTC. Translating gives CATSRDLGGLLSGANVLTF.

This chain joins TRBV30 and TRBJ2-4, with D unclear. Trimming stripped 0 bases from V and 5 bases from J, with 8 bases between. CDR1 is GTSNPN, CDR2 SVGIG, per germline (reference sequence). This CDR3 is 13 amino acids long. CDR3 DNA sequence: TGTGCCTGGAGTGTGGGCGGCCAAAACATTCAGTACTTC. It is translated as CAWSVGGQNIQYF.

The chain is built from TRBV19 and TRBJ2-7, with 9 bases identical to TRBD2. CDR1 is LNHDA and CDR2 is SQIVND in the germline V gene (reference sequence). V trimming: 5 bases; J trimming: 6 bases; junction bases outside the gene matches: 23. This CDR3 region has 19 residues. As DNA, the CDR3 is TGTGCCAGTAGTGCGACTTCCCGACCTCGACTAGCGGAAGGGCTCGAGCAGTACTTC. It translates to CASSATSRPRLAEGLEQYF.

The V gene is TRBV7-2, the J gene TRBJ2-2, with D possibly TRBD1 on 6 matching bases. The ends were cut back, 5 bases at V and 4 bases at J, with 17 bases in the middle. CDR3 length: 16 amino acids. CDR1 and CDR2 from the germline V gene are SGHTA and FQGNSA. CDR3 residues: CASSRTRGGSTGELFF. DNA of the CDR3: TGTGCCAGCAGCCGGACCAGGGGCGGTTCCACCGGGGAGCTGTTTTTT. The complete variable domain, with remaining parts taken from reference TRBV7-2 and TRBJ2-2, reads GAGVSQSPSNKVTEKGKDVELRCDPISGHTALYWYRQSLGQGLEFLIYFQGNSAPDKSGLPSDRFSAERTGGSVSTLTIQRTQQEDSAVYLCASSRTRGGSTGELFFGEGSRLTVL.

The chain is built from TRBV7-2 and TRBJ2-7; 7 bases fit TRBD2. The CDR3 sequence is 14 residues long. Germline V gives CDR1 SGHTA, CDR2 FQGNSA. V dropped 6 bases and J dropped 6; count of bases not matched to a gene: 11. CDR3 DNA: TGTGCCAGCAGGGTGGGGGGGGGATCACTCGAGCAGTACTTC. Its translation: CASRVGGGSLEQYF.

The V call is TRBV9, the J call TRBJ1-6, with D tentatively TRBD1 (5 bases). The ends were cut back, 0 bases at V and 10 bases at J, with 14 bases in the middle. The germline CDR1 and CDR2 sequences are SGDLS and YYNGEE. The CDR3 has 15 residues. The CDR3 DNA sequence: TGTGCCAGCAGCGTAGAAGGGGAGGCAGGATCACCCCTCCACTTT. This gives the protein CASSVEGEAGSPLHF. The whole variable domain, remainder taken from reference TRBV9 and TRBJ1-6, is DSGVTQTPKHLITATGQRVTLRCSPRSGDLSVYWYQQSLDQGLQFLIQYYNGEERAKGNILERFSAQQFPDLHSELNLSSLELGDSALYFCASSVEGEAGSPLHFGNGTRLTVT.

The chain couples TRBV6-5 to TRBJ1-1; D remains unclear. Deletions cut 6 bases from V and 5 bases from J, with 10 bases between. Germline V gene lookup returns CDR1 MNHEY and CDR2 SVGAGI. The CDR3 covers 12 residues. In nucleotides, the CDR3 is TGTGCCAGCAGGAGGAGGAGAACTGAAGCTTTCTTT. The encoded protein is CASRRRRTEAFF.

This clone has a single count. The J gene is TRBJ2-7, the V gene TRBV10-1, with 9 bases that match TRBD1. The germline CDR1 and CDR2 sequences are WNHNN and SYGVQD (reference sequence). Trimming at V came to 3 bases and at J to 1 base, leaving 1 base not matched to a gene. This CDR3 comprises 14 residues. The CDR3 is CASSDDRGSYEQYF. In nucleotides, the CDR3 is TGCGCCAGCAGTGATGACAGGGGGTCCTACGAGCAGTACTTC.

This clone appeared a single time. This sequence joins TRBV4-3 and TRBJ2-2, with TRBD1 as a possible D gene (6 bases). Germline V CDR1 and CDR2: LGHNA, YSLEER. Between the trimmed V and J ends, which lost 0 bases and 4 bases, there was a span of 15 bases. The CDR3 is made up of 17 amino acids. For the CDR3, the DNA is TGCGCCAGCAGCCAAGATCGGGTTTCAGGGGTCACCGGGGAGCTGTTTTTT. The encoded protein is CASSQDRVSGVTGELFF.

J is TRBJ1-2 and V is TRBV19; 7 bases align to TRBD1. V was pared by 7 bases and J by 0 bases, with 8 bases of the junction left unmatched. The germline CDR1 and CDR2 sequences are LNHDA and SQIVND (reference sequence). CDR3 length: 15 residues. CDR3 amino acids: CASTRQGLANYGYTF. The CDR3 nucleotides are TGTGCCAGTACCCGACAGGGATTGGCTAACTATGGCTACACCTTC.

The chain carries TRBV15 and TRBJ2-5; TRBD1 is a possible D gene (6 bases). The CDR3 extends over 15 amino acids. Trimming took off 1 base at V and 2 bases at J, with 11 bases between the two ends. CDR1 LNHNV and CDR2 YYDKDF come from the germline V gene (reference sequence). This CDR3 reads CATSRVGGRQETQYF. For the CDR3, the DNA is TGTGCCACCAGCAGAGTAGGGGGTCGACAAGAGACCCAGTACTTC.

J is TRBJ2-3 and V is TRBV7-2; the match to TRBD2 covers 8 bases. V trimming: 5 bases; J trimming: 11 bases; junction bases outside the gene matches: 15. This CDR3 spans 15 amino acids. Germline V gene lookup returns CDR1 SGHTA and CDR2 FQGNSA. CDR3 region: CASSPGSGGTTRQYF. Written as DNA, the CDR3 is TGTGCCAGCAGCCCAGGGAGCGGGGGTACCACCAGGCAGTATTTT.

The CDR3 reads CASSRGSGLVTDTQYF. The CDR3 region has the DNA TGCGCCAGCAGCCGGGGGTCGGGACTGGTCACAGATACGCAGTATTTT. This chain links TRBV5-1 with TRBJ2-3; possible D gene TRBD2, 6 bases. The germline V gene has CDR1 SGHRS and CDR2 YFSETQ. The CDR3 length is 16 residues. Trimming took off 4 bases at V and 2 bases at J, with 17 bases between the two ends. The variable domain in full, with the rest retrieved from reference TRBV5-1 and TRBJ2-3, is KAGVTQTPRYLIKTRGQQVTLSCSPISGHRSVSWYQQTPGQGLQFLFEYFSETQRNKGNFPGRFSGRQFSNSRSEMNVSTLELGDSALYLCASSRGSGLVTDTQYFGPGTRLTVL.

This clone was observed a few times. The CDR3 spells CASKAGEKLFF. The DNA of the CDR3 is TGTGCCAGCAAAGCGGGGGAAAAACTGTTTTTT. V gene TRBV6-4 combines with J gene TRBJ1-4; D remains unclear. Germline loops: CDR1 MRHNA, CDR2 SNTAGT. The CDR3 is made up of 11 amino acids. Trimming took 7 bases from V and 8 from J, leaving 8 bases between them.